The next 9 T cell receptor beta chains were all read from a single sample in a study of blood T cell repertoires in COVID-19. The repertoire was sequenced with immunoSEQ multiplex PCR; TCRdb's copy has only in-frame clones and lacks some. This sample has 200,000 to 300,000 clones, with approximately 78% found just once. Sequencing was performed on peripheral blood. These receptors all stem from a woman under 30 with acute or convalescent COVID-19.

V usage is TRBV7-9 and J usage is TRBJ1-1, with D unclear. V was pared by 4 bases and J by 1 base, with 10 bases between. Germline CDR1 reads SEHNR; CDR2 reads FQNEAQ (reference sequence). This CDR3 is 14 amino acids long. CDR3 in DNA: TGTGCCAGCAGCTCGCAGGCCAAGAACACTGAAGCTTTCTTT. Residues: CASSSQAKNTEAFF.

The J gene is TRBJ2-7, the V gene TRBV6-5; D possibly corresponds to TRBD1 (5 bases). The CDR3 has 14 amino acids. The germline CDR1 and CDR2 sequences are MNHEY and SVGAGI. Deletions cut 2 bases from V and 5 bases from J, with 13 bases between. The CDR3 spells CASSYLGRVDEQYF. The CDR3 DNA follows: TGTGCCAGCAGTTACCTCGGCAGGGTGGACGAGCAGTACTTC.

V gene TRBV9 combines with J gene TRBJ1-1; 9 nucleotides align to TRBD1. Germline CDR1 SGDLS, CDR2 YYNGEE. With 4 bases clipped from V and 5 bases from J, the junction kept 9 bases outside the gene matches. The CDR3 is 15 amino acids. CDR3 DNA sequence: TGTGCCAGCAGCAGGACACAGGGGGCGTTAACTGAAGCTTTCTTT. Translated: CASSRTQGALTEAFF.

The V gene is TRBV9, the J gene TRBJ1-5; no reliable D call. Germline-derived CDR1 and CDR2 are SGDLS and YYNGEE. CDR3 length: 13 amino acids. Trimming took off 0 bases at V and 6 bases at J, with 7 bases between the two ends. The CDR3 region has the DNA TGTGCCAGCAGCGTAGGAGGGTCTCAGCCCCAGCATTTT. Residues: CASSVGGSQPQHF. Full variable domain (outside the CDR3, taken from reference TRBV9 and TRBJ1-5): DSGVTQTPKHLITATGQRVTLRCSPRSGDLSVYWYQQSLDQGLQFLIQYYNGEERAKGNILERFSAQQFPDLHSELNLSSLELGDSALYFCASSVGGSQPQHFGDGTRLSIL.

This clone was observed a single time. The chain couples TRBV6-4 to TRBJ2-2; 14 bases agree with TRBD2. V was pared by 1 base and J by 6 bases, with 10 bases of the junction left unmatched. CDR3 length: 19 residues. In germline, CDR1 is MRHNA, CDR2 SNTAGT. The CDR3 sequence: CASSDFGTSGSKGPGELFF. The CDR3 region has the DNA TGTGCCAGCAGTGACTTTGGGACTAGCGGGAGCAAGGGTCCCGGGGAGCTGTTTTTT.

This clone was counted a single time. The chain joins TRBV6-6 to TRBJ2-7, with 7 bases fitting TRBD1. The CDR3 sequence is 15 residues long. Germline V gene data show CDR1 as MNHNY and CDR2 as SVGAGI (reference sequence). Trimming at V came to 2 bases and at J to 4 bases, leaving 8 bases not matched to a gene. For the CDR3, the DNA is TGTGCCAGCAGTTACGCAGAGACAGGGTTTTACGAGCAGTACTTC. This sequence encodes CASSYAETGFYEQYF.

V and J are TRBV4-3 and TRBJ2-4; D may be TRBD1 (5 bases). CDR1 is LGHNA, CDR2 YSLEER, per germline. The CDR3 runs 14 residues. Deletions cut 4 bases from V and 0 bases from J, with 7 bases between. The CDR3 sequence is CASSPGLAKNIQYF. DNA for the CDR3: TGCGCCAGCAGCCCAGGGCTAGCCAAAAACATTCAGTACTTC.

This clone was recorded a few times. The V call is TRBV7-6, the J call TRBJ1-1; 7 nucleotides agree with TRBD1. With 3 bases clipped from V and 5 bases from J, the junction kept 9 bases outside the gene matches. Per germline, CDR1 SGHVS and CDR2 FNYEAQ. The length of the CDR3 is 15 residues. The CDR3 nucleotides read TGTGCCAGCAGCTTCAACGACAGGGTCTTGACTGAAGCTTTCTTT. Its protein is CASSFNDRVLTEAFF. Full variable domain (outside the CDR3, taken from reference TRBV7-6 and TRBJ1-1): GAGVSQSPRYKVTKRGQDVALRCDPISGHVSLYWYRQALGQGPEFLTYFNYEAQQDKSGLPNDRFSAERPEGSISTLTIQRTEQRDSAMYRCASSFNDRVLTEAFFGQGTRLTVV.

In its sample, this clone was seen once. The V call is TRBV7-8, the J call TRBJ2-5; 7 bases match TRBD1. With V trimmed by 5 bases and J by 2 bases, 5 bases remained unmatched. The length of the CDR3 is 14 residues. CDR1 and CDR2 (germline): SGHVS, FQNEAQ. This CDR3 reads CASSPGTEQETQYF. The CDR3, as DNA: TGTGCCAGCAGCCCAGGGACAGAACAAGAGACCCAGTACTTC.